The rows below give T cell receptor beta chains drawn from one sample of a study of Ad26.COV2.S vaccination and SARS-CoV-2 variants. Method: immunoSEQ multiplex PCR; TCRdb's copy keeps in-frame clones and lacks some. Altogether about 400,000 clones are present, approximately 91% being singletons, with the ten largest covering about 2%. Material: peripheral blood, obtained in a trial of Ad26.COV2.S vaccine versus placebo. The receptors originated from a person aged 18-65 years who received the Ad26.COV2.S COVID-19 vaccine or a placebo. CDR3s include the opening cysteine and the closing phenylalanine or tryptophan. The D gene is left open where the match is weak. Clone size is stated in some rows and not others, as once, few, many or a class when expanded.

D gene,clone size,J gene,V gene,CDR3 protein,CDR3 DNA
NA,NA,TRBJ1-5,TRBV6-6,CASSSANGGPQHF,TGTGCCAGCAGTTCCGCCAACGGAGGGCCCCAGCATTTT
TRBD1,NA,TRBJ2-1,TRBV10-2,CASQQGALNEQFF,TGCGCCAGCCAACAGGGGGCGCTTAATGAGCAGTTCTTC
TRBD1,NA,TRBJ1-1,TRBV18,CASSLTGTGSEAFF,TGTGCCAGCTCACTAACCGGGACAGGAAGTGAAGCTTTCTTT
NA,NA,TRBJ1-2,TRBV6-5,CASSYYNRVLGYGYTF,TGTGCCAGCAGTTACTACAACAGGGTCTTGGGCTATGGCTACACCTTC
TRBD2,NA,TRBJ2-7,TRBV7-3,CASSLDGTSGSYEQYF,TGTGCCAGCAGCTTAGACGGGACTAGCGGCTCCTACGAGCAGTACTTC
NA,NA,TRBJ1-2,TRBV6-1,CASSEAGLYGGYTF,TGTGCCAGCAGTGAAGCGGGCTTATACGGTGGCTACACCTTC
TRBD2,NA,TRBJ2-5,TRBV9,CASSVAGVAGGRGETQYF,TGTGCCAGCAGCGTAGCGGGGGTAGCGGGAGGCCGGGGAGAGACCCAGTACTTC
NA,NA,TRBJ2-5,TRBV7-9,CASSLVAGLGETQYF,TGTGCCAGCAGCTTAGTGGCCGGGTTGGGAGAGACCCAGTACTTC
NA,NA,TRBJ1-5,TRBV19,CASSQTYNQPQHF,TGTGCCAGTAGTCAGACATACAATCAGCCCCAGCATTTT
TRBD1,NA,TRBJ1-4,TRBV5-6,CASSTGTHNEKLFF,TGTGCCAGCTCGACAGGGACCCATAATGAAAAACTGTTTTTT
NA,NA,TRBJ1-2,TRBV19,CASTTGFPRDGYTF,TGTGCCAGTACCACAGGGTTTCCTAGAGATGGCTACACCTTC
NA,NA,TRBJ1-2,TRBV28,CASSLSGGNYGYTF,TGTGCCAGCAGTTTATCGGGCGGTAACTATGGCTACACCTTC
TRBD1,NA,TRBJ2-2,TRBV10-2,CASSGRTGGNTGELFF,TGCGCCAGCAGTGGACGGACAGGGGGAAACACCGGGGAGCTGTTTTTT
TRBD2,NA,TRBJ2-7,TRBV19,CASSRLAGAYEQYF,TGTGCCAGTAGTAGACTAGCGGGAGCCTACGAGCAGTACTTC
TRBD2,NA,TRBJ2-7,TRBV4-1,CASSTLADLSYEQYF,TGCGCCAGCAGCACTCTAGCGGATTTGTCCTACGAGCAGTACTTC
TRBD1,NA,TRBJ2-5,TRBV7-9,CASSTPDRGGYF,TGTGCCAGCAGCACACCCGACAGGGGAGGGTACTTC
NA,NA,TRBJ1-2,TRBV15,CATSREPSYGYTF,TGTGCCACCAGCAGAGAACCGAGCTATGGCTACACCTTC
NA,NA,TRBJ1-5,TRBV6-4,CASSDSVRRSNQPQHF,TGTGCCAGCAGTGACTCGGTTCGGCGGAGCAATCAGCCCCAGCATTTT
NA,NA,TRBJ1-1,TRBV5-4,CASQPGSLPMNTEAFF,TGTGCCAGTCAGCCAGGCTCCTTGCCCATGAACACTGAAGCTTTCTTT
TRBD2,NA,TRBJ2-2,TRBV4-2,CASSQDLTGLAGVNTGELFF,TGTGCCAGCAGCCAAGATCTGACGGGACTAGCGGGAGTGAACACCGGGGAGCTGTTTTTT
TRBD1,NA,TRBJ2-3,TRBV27,CASSLSPGTGDTDTQYF,TGTGCCAGCAGTTTATCGCCCGGGACAGGGGACACAGATACGCAGTATTTT
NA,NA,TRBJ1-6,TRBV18,CASSPGQNNSPLHF,TGTGCCAGCTCACCGGGACAAAATAATTCACCCCTCCACTTT
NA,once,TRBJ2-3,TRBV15,CATSRDYRTDTQYF,TGTGCCACCAGCAGAGATTACCGCACAGATACGCAGTATTTT
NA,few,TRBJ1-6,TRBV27,CASKRQLYNSPLHF,TGTGCCAGCAAGCGACAGCTCTATAATTCACCCCTCCACTTT
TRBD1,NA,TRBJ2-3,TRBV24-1,CATSETKGAVYTQYF,TGTGCCACCAGTGAAACCAAGGGGGCTGTATATACGCAGTATTTT
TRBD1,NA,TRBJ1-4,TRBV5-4,CASSSRQGAVIEKLFF,TGTGCCAGCAGCTCCAGACAGGGGGCAGTGATTGAAAAACTGTTTTTT
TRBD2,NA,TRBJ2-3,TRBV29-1,CSVLGLTSGSTDTQYF,TGCAGCGTCCTGGGGTTGACTAGCGGGAGCACAGATACGCAGTATTTT
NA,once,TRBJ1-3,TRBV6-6,CASSTPPSNTIYF,TGTGCCAGCAGTACCCCCCCTTCCAACACCATATATTTT
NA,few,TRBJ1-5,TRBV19,CASSIVAGSNQPQHF,TGTGCCAGTAGTATAGTCGCGGGTAGCAATCAGCCCCAGCATTTT
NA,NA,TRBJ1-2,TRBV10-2,CGTGRGLNYGYTF,TGCGGAACGGGGCGGGGGCTGAACTATGGCTACACCTTC
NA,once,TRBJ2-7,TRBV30,CAWSLPASRGSSYEQYF,TGTGCCTGGAGTCTTCCTGCGTCTAGGGGGAGCTCCTACGAGCAGTACTTC
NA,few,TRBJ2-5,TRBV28,CASSSSGLEETQYF,TGTGCCAGCAGTTCCTCCGGACTGGAGGAGACCCAGTACTTC
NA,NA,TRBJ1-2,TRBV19,CASSIAWRAGHGYTF,TGTGCCAGTAGTATAGCCTGGAGGGCGGGCCATGGCTACACCTTC
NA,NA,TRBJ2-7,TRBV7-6,CASSFWATEASYEQYF,TGTGCCAGCAGCTTTTGGGCCACGGAGGCCTCCTACGAGCAGTACTTC
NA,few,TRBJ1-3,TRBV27,CASSLRGAAGNTIYF,TGTGCCAGCAGTTTGAGGGGCGCCGCAGGGAACACCATATATTTT
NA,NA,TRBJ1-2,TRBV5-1,CASSLGRNRYGYTF,TGCGCCAGCAGCTTGGGACGGAACAGGTATGGCTACACCTTC
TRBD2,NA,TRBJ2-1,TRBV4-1,CASSQEGTSEYNEQFF,TGCGCCAGCAGCCAAGAAGGGACTAGCGAGTACAATGAGCAGTTCTTC
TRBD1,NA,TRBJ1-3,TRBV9,CASSVGGRGTGNTIYF,TGTGCCAGCAGCGTAGGCGGCAGGGGGACTGGAAACACCATATATTTT
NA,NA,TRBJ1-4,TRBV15,CATSSGRRTNEKLFF,TGTGCCACCAGCAGCGGACGGAGGACGAATGAAAAACTGTTTTTT
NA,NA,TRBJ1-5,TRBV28,CASSLLLFGNQPQHF,TGTGCCAGCAGTCTTTTGCTCTTTGGCAATCAGCCCCAGCATTTT
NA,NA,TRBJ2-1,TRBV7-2,CASSLWTGMRDEYNEQFF,TGTGCCAGCAGCTTATGGACGGGTATGCGGGATGAATACAATGAGCAGTTCTTC
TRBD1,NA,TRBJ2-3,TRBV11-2,CASGRYRGLDTQYF,TGTGCCAGCGGCCGGTACAGGGGATTGGATACGCAGTATTTT
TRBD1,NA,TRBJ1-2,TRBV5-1,CASSPGGTGVYGYTF,TGCGCCAGCAGCCCGGGGGGGACAGGTGTCTATGGCTACACCTTC
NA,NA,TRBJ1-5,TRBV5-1,CASSLASGGNQPQHF,TGCGCCAGCAGCTTGGCCTCAGGGGGCAATCAGCCCCAGCATTTT
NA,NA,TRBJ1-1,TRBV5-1,CASSAVLNTEAFF,TGCGCCAGCAGCGCGGTTTTGAACACTGAAGCTTTCTTT
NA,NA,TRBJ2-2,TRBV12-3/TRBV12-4,CASSFPGTGELFF,TGTGCCAGCAGTTTCCCGGGGACCGGGGAGCTGTTTTTT
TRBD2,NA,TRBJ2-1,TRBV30,CAWSVPTSGRAGNEQFF,TGTGCCTGGAGTGTACCGACTAGCGGGAGGGCTGGCAATGAGCAGTTCTTC
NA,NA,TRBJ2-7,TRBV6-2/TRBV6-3,CASSLLYEQYF,TGTGCCAGCAGTCTTTTATACGAGCAGTACTTC
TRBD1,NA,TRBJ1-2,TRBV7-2,CASSSTGTANYGYTF,TGTGCCAGCAGCTCAACCGGGACAGCTAACTATGGCTACACCTTC
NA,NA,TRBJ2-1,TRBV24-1,CATSELSSSYNEQFF,TGTGCCACCAGTGAATTAAGCAGCTCCTACAATGAGCAGTTCTTC
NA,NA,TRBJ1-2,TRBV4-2,CASSQIANYGYTF,TGTGCCAGCAGCCAGATAGCTAACTATGGCTACACCTTC